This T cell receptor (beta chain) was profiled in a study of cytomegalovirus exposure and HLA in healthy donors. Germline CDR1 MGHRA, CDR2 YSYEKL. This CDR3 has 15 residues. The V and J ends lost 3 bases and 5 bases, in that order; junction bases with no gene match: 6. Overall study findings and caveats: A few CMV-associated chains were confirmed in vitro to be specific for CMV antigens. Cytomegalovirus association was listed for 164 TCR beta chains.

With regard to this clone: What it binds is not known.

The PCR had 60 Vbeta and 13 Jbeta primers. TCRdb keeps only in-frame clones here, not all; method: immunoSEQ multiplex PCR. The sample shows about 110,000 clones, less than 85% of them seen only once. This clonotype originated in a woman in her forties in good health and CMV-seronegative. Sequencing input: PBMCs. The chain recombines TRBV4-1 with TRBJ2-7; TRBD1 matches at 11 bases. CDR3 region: CASSQVGTGGDEQYF. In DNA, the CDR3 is TGCGCCAGCAGCCAGGTCGGGACAGGGGGAGACGAGCAGTACTTC.